The source of this T cell receptor (beta chain) is a study of post-analysis software for immune sequencing data. Whole-study findings and limits: Among multiple sclerosis patients, normalized Chao1 diversity was significantly below that of controls. Those samples that were prepared in the same batch co-clustered strongly by F measure. There were five TRBV segments more frequent in patients than controls, and TRBV5-6, TRBV5-1 and TRBV20-1 were among them.

A note on this clonotype: Its antigen is still unknown.

Unique molecular identifiers tagged the TCR beta cDNA libraries. TCRdb ran MiXCR on the PCR reads and lists one entry per CDR3 protein. In the table there are hundreds of thousands of distinct CDR3 sequences, roughly half of which are singletons. This CDR3 has 15 amino acids. Germline CDR1 reads SGHDN; CDR2 reads FVKESK. Deletions cut 4 bases from V and 0 bases from J, with 12 bases between. V gene TRBV14 combines with J gene TRBJ1-2, with D unclear. The source material was blood. This TCR derives from a girl aged 10 to 17 with multiple sclerosis. The CDR3 DNA follows: TGTGCCAGCAGCCGCGTGGCAGGAACTAACTATGGCTACACCTTC. This codes for CASSRVAGTNYGYTF. Variable domain in full (rest from reference TRBV14 and TRBJ1-2): EAGVTQFPSHSVIEKGQTVTLRCDPISGHDNLYWYRRVMGKEIKFLLHFVKESKQDESGMPNNRFLAERTGGTYSTLKVQPAELEDSGVYFCASSRVAGTNYGYTFGSGTRLTVV.